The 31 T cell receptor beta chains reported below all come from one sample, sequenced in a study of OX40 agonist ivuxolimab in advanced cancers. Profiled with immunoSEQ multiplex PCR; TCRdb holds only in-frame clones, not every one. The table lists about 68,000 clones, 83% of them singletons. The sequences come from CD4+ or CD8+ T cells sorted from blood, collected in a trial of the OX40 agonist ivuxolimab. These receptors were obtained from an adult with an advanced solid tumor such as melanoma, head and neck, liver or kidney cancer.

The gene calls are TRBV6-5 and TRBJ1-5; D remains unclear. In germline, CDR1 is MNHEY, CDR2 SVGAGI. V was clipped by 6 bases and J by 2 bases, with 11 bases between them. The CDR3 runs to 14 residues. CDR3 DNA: TGTGCCAGCAGACCAGTTGCTGGCAATCAGCCCCAGCATTTT. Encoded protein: CASRPVAGNQPQHF.

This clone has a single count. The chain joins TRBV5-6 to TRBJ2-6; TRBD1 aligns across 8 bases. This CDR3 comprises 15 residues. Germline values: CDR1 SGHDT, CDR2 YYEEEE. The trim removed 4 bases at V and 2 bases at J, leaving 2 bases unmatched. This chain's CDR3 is CASSIQGAGANVLTF. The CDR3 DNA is TGTGCCAGCAGCATACAGGGGGCTGGGGCCAACGTCCTGACTTTC.

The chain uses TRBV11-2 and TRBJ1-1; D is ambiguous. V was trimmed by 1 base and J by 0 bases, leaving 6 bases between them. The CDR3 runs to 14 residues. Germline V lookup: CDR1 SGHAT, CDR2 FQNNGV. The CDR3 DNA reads TGTGCCAGCAGCTTAGGATCCATGAACACTGAAGCTTTCTTT. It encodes CASSLGSMNTEAFF.

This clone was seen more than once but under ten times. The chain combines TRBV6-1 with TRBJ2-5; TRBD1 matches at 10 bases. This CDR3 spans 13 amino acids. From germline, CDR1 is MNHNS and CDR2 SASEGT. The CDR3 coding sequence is TGTGCTGGGGCGGGACAGGGGAGGGAGACCCAGTACTTC. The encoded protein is CAGAGQGRETQYF.

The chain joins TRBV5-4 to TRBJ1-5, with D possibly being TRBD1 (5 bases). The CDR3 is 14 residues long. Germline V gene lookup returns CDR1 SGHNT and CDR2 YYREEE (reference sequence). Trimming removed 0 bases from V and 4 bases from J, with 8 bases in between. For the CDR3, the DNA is TGTGCCAGCAGCTTGGACGCAGGGAATCAGCCCCAGCATTTT. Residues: CASSLDAGNQPQHF.

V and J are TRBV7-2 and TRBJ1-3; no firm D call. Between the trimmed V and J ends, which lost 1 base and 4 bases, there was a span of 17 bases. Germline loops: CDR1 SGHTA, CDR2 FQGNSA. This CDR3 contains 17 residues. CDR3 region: CASSLVISVAMGNTIYF. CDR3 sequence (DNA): TGTGCCAGCAGCTTAGTGATTTCGGTAGCGATGGGAAACACCATATATTTT.

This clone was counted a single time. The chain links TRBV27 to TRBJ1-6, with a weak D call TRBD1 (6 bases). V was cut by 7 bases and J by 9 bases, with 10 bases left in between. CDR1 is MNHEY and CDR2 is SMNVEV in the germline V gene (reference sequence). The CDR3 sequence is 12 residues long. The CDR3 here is CASTSGASPLHF. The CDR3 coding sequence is TGTGCCAGCACTTCGGGGGCTTCACCCCTCCACTTT.

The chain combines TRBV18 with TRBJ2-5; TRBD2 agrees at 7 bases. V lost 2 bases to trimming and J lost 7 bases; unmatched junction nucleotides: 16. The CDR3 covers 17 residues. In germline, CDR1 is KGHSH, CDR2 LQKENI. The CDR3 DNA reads TGTGCCAGCTCACCATACGTGAGGCTAGCGGACCGGGGGACCCAGTACTTC. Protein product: CASSPYVRLADRGTQYF.

The CDR3 DNA is TGTGCCAGCAGTTTATGGGCAGCGGGGGGCGGGTATCAGTACTTC. This codes for CASSLWAAGGGYQYF. The chain has TRBV28 and TRBJ2-5; TRBD2 agrees at 9 bases. CDR1 MDHEN and CDR2 SYDVKM come from the germline V gene. The CDR3 totals 15 residues. The J segment lost 11 bases and the V segment lost 0 bases, leaving 10 bases of the junction unmatched.

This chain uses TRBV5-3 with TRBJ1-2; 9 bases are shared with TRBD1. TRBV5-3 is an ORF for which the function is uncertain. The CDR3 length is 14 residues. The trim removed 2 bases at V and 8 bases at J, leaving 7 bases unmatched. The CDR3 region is CARSFRDRVPGYTF. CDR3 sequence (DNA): TGTGCCAGAAGCTTCCGGGACAGGGTGCCAGGCTACACCTTC.

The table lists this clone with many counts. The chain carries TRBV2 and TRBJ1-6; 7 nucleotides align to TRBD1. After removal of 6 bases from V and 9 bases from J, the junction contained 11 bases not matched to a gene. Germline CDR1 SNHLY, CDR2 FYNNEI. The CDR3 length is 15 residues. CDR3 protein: CASSGSTGSPSPLHF. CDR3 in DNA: TGTGCCAGCAGCGGCTCGACAGGGTCACCTTCACCCCTCCACTTT.

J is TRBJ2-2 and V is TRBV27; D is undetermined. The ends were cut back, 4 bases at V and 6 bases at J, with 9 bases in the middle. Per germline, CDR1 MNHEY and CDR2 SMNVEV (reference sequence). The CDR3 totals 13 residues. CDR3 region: CASSSHSPGELFF. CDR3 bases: TGTGCCAGCAGTTCCCATTCCCCCGGGGAGCTGTTTTTT.

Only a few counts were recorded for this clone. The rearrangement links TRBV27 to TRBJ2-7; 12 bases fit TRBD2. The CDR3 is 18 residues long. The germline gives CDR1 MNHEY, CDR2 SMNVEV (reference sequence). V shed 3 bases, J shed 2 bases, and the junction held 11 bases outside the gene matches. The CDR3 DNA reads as TGTGCCAGCAGTTTGCGGTCTAGCGGGGGGGCCTTCCCCTACGAGCAGTACTTC. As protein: CASSLRSSGGAFPYEQYF.

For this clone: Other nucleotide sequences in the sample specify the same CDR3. CDR3 sequence: CASSFQGRNQPQHF. DNA of the CDR3: TGTGCCAGCAGCTTTCAGGGTCGCAATCAGCCCCAGCATTTT. This chain joins TRBV5-6 and TRBJ1-5; perhaps TRBD1 as D (5 bases). This CDR3 has 14 amino acids. Looked up from germline, CDR1 is SGHDT and CDR2 is YYEEEE. V lost 2 bases and J lost 2, with 8 bases in between.

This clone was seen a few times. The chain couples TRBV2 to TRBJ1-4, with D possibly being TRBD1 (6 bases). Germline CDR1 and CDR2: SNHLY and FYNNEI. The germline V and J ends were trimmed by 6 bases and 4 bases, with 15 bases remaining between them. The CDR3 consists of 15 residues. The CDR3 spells CASSAEQGFNEKLFF. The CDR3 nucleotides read TGTGCCAGCAGCGCCGAACAGGGTTTTAATGAAAAACTGTTTTTT.

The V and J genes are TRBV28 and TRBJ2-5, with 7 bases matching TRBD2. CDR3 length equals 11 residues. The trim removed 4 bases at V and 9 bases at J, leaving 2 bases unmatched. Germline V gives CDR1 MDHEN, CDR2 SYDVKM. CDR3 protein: CASSSGGAQYF. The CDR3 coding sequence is TGTGCCAGCAGTTCTGGGGGGGCCCAGTACTTC.

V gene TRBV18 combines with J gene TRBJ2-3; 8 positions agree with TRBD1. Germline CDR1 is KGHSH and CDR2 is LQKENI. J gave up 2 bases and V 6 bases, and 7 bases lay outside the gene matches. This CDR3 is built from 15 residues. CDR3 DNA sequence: TGTGCCAGCTCCGGGCAGGGGGCCCTCACAGATACGCAGTATTTT. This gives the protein CASSGQGALTDTQYF.

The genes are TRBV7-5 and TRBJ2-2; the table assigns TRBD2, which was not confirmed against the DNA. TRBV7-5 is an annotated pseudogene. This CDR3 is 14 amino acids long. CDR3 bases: TGTGTCAGAAGCTTAGCAGGGGGGGCCGGGGAGCTGTTTTTT. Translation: CVRSLAGGAGELFF.

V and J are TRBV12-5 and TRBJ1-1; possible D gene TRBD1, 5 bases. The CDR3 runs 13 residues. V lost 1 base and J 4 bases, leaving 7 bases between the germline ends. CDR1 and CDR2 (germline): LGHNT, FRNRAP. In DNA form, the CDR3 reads TGTGCTAGTGGTTTGGCAGGGCCCACTGAAGCTTTCTTT. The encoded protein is CASGLAGPTEAFF. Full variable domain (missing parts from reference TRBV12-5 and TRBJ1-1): DARVTQTPRHKVTEMGQEVTMRCQPILGHNTVFWYRQTMMQGLELLAYFRNRAPLDDSGMPKDRFSAEMPDATLATLKIQPSEPRDSAVYFCASGLAGPTEAFFGQGTRLTVV.

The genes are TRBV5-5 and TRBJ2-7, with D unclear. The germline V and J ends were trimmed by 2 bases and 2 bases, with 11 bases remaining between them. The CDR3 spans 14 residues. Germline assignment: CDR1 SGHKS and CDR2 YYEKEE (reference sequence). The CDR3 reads CASSLRLPTYEQYF. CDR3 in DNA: TGTGCCAGCAGCTTAAGGTTGCCGACCTACGAGCAGTACTTC.

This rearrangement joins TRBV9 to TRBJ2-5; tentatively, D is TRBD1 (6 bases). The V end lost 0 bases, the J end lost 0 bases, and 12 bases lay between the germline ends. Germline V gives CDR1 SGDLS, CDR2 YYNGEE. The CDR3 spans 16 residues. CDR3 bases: TGTGCCAGCAGCGTAGCTCAGGGACAACACCAAGAGACCCAGTACTTC. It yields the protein CASSVAQGQHQETQYF.

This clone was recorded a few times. The DNA for the CDR3 is TGTGCCAGCAGTTTAGGGGTTTTGGAGACCCAGTACTTC. Translating it yields CASSLGVLETQYF. This chain joins TRBV27 and TRBJ2-5; D uncertain. Trimming pared 2 bases from V and 5 bases from J, leaving 9 bases between. This CDR3 spans 13 amino acids. CDR1 MNHEY and CDR2 SMNVEV come from the germline V gene (reference sequence).

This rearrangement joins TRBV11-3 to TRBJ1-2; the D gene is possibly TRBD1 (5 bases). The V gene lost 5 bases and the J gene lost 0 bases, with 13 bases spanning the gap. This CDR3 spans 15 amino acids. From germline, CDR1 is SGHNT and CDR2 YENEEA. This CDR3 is CASSLATGPNYGYTF. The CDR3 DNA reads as TGTGCCAGCAGCCTTGCAACGGGGCCTAACTATGGCTACACCTTC.

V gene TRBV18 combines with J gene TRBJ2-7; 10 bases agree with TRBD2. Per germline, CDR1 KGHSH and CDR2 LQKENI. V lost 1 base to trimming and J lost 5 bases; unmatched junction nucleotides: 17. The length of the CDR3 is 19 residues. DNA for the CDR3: TGTGCCAGCTCACCACGGGCAGGGGCTAGCGGGGGACATGGGAACGAGCAGTACTTC. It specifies CASSPRAGASGGHGNEQYF.

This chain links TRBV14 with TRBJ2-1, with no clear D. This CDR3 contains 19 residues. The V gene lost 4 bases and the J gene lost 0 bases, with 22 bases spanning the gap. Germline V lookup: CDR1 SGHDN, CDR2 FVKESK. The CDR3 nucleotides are TGTGCCAGCAGCCGATTCGACAACCCACAGATTAGCTCCTACAATGAGCAGTTCTTC. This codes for CASSRFDNPQISSYNEQFF. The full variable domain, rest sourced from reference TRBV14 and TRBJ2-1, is EAGVTQFPSHSVIEKGQTVTLRCDPISGHDNLYWYRRVMGKEIKFLLHFVKESKQDESGMPNNRFLAERTGGTYSTLKVQPAELEDSGVYFCASSRFDNPQISSYNEQFFGPGTRLTVL.

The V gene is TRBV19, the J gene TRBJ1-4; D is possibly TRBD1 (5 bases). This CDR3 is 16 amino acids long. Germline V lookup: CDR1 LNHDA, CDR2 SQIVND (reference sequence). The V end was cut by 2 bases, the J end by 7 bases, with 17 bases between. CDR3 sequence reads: CASSITGRQSGEKLFF. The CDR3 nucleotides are TGTGCCAGTAGTATAACAGGCCGGCAAAGTGGTGAAAAACTGTTTTTT.

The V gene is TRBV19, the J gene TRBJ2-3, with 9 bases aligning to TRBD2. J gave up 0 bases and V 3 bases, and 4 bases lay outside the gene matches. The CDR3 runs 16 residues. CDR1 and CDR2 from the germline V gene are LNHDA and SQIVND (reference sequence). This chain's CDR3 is CASSISGGTSTDTQYF. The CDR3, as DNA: TGTGCCAGTAGTATTAGCGGGGGAACTAGCACAGATACGCAGTATTTT.

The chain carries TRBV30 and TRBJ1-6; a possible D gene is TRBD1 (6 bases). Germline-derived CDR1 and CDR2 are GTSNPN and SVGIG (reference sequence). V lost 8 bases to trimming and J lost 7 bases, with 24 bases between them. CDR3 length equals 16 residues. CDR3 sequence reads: CARTTRTQGLNSPLHF. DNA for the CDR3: TGTGCCAGAACAACGCGAACCCAGGGGTTAAATTCACCCCTCCACTTT.

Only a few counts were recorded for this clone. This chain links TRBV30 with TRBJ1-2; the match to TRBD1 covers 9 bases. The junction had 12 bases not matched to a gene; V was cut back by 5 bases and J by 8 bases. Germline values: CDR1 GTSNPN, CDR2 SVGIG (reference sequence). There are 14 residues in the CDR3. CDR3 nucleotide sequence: TGTGCCTGGGCCCAGACAGGGGGTATGCGGGGCTACACCTTC. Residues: CAWAQTGGMRGYTF.

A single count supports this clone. In nucleotides, the CDR3 is TGTGCCAGCAGTTACTCATCTGGAAACACCATATATTTT. Translating gives CASSYSSGNTIYF. The chain has TRBV6-5 and TRBJ1-3; D remains ambiguous. Germline CDR1 and CDR2: MNHEY and SVGAGI. This CDR3 comprises 13 residues. The V end was cut by 0 bases, the J end by 1 base, with 1 base between.

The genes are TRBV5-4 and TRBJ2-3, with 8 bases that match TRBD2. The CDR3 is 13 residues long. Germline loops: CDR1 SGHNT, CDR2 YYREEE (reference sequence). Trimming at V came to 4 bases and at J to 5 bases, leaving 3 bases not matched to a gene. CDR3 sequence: CASSRGTRDTQYF. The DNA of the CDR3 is TGTGCCAGCAGCCGAGGGACTAGAGATACGCAGTATTTT.